This T cell receptor (beta chain) was documented in a study of CD8 T cells in ankylosing spondylitis. Regarding the study as a whole: Previous work reported some of these motif variants in the synovial fluid and blood of reactive arthritis. Matched synovial fluid from ankylosing spondylitis patients was reported to be enriched for disease-linked clones. Clones linked to disease, bearing a CD8+ phenotype, were relatively rare in peripheral blood.

This clonotype appeared a few times. Its target is unknown. This CDR3 has 16 residues. Trimming cost V 4 bases and J 1 base; bases outside gene matches: 4. Germline CDR1 is SGHKS and CDR2 is YYEKEE (reference sequence). In making TCR beta libraries, quantitative 5'-RACE with molecular barcodes was used. TCRdb called the 5' RACE reads again in MiXCR, with one record for every CDR3 protein. The sample includes approximately 200,000 distinct CDR3 sequences, 10% to 15% of them seen just once. Sequenced input: blood, either unsorted or a sorted T cell fraction (not recorded which). This sequence was found in a female donor with ankylosing spondylitis or in good health (not recorded which). The V and J genes are TRBV5-5 and TRBJ1-3; 11 nucleotides line up with TRBD1. The CDR3 sequence: CASSRDRGSSGNTIYF. The CDR3, as DNA: TGTGCCAGCAGCCGGGACAGGGGGAGTTCTGGAAACACCATATATTTT.